These T cell receptor beta chains were read from a single sample in a study of T cell changes during pregnancy in multiple sclerosis. Here immunoSEQ multiplex PCR was the method, and the copy in TCRdb shows in-frame clones only, minus some. The profile shows tens of thousands of clones, 85% to 90% of them singletons. The source material was CD4+ T cells from peripheral blood mononuclear cells, sampled in the second trimester of pregnancy. Receptor source: a female donor with multiple sclerosis, enrolled in a pregnancy study. The conserved cysteine and the conserved F or W are not part of the CDR3 here. The order of the fields is V gene, J gene, clone size, CDR3 protein. The size entry is marked missing in some rows and otherwise reads once, few, many or a size class.

TRBV18,TRBJ1-6,NA,ASSSDAGRDSPLH
TRBV6-5,TRBJ2-2,once,ASAAREDLGELF
TRBV19,TRBJ2-3,NA,ASSFRVVTDTQY
TRBV2,TRBJ2-7,NA,ASSPVGMTYEQY
TRBV18,TRBJ1-2,NA,ASSPRTGSSYGYT
TRBV7-2,TRBJ1-5,NA,ASSLTSEPQH
TRBV6-1,TRBJ1-1,NA,ASSFTGSTEAF
TRBV7-8,TRBJ1-6,NA,ASSLGVFVRGLNSPLH
TRBV10-3,TRBJ2-5,once,ATNLGLAGEETQY
TRBV4-1,TRBJ1-2,NA,ASSIAGGPYGYT
TRBV29-1,TRBJ2-7,NA,SVGSYEQY
TRBV4-3,TRBJ2-3,NA,ASSQVLSDTQY
TRBV9,TRBJ2-1,NA,ASSVEAGGVFWYNEQF
TRBV28,TRBJ1-2,few,ASSFGDTLDPGYT
TRBV30,TRBJ2-2,NA,AWSIRGTGELF
TRBV30,TRBJ1-1,NA,ALERGGTEAF
TRBV4-1,TRBJ1-2,few,ASSQDGTVRTNYGYT
TRBV7-3,TRBJ1-5,once,ASSFGPNQPQH
TRBV19,TRBJ1-1,NA,ASSISGQGTEAF
TRBV5-1,TRBJ2-3,NA,ASSLGTSDGTDTQY
TRBV28,TRBJ1-3,NA,ASSLPGEGSGNTIY
TRBV14,TRBJ1-1,NA,ASSGGQVRRNTEAF
TRBV6-5,TRBJ2-3,NA,ASTQANTQY
TRBV5-6,TRBJ2-2,NA,ASSWGQNTGELF
TRBV4-1,TRBJ2-5,once,ASSQGGGNQETQY
TRBV2,TRBJ2-7,NA,ASSEAGLAGALYEQY
TRBV29-1,TRBJ1-2,NA,SVNPGQAYGYT
TRBV19,TRBJ1-6,NA,ASSSRGVDSPLH
TRBV9,TRBJ2-5,few,ASSLSSHYQETQY
TRBV29-1,TRBJ1-5,NA,SVLGADQPQH
TRBV12-5,TRBJ2-5,few,ASGSPPGETQY
TRBV7-8,TRBJ2-1,once,ASSAVSGGYNEQF
TRBV11-1,TRBJ1-1,once,ASSLGARDKRTEAF
TRBV7-3,TRBJ1-1,NA,ASSPDRGQAEAF
TRBV7-6,TRBJ2-2,NA,ASSFGTANTGELF
TRBV12-1,TRBJ1-2,NA,ASSFSGRGNNYGYT
TRBV7-3,TRBJ2-1,NA,ASSLMGPLGYEQF
TRBV7-9,TRBJ1-2,NA,ASSPGIDYGYT
TRBV15,TRBJ2-2,NA,ATTGGYRTGELF
TRBV28,TRBJ1-2,NA,ASSFASRDSGYT
TRBV19,TRBJ1-1,NA,ASSMVGQGGTEAF
TRBV7-2,TRBJ2-3,NA,ASSSRGRGTFTDTQY
TRBV29-1,TRBJ1-1,once,SLRDSMNTEAF
TRBV27,TRBJ2-7,NA,ASSLRGASYEQY
TRBV11-2,TRBJ1-5,NA,ASSLMGLKNQPQH
TRBV5-1,TRBJ1-2,NA,ASSSGGRGGGYT